What follows describes a single TCR beta chain. Its antigen is not identified. CDR1 is MGHRA, CDR2 YSYEKL, per germline. The CDR3 extends over 16 amino acids. These data originate in a study of cytomegalovirus exposure and HLA in healthy donors. Overall study context: When 398 donors were genotyped, approximately 80% of them were found to fall in the Caucasian-associated ancestry cluster. Study-wide findings and caveats: The authors later linked a missense DCLRE1C variant to TCR beta V- and J-gene trimming. The study listed approximately 170 cytomegalovirus-associated TCR beta chains. The authors later found most CMV-associated TCR beta chains appeared HLA-restricted.

The PCR contained 60 Vbeta and 13 Jbeta primers. Generated by immunoSEQ multiplex PCR, the TCRdb table keeps only in-frame clones and is missing some. The sample carries 100,000 to 150,000 clones, 80% recorded once. V and J are TRBV4-1 and TRBJ2-5; 8 nucleotides agree with TRBD1. The DNA matches TRBJ2-7 better at its end, which makes the J call doubtful. What was sequenced was PBMCs. The sequence came from a man aged 25 to 45 in good health and CMV-seropositive. The CDR3, as DNA: TGCGCCAGCAGCCAAGGAGGCGGCAGGGGGCTTCTCGAGCAGTACTTC. Protein: CASSQGGGRGLLEQYF.